This T cell receptor beta chain appears in the sequencing data of a study of T cell responses to AZD1222 COVID-19 vaccine. Concerning this clone itself: Its antigen is not known.

This CDR3 has 16 amino acids. Clones were sequenced by immunoSEQ multiplex PCR, and TCRdb holds only the in-frame ones, with some missing. The profile shows some 120,000 clones, about nine tenths of them singletons. Study-level results: Donors were largely white British and mainly female; clonal diversity was possibly underestimated. Spike regions recognized by vaccine-associated CD4 TCRs spanned the protein, led by 160-218 and 743-854. Reportedly, nearly half of unique spike TCRs recognized epitopes outside B.1.351/B.1.1.7 mutations.

This TCR was sampled from an adult in good health. Sequencing used peripheral blood, obtained on day 0 of AZD1222 vaccination. The genes are TRBV21-1 and TRBJ1-5. TRBV21-1 is designated a pseudogene. CDR3 loop: CASSKGGGAVQWPQHF. The CDR3 DNA is TGTGCCAGCAGCAAAGGCGGGGGGGCGGTTCAATGGCCCCAGCATTTT.